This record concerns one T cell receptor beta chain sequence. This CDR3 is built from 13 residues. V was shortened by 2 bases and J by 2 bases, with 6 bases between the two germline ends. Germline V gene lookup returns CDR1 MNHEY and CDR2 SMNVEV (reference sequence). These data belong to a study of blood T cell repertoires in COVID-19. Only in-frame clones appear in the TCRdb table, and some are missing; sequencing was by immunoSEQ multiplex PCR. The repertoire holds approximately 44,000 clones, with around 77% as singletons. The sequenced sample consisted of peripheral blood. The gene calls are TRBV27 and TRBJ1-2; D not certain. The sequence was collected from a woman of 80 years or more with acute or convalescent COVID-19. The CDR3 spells CASSLTRNYGYTF. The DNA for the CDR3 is TGTGCCAGCAGTTTAACTAGGAACTATGGCTACACCTTC.